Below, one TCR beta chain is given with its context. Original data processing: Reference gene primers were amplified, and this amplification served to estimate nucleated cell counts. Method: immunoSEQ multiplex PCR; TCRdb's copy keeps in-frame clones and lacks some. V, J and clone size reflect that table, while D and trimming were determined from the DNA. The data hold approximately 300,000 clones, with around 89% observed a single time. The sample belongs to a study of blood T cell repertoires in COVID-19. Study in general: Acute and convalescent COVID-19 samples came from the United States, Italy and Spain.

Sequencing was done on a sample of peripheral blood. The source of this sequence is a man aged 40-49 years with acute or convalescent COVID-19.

The CDR3 is CATSDLRAGSDQPQHF. CDR3 sequence (DNA): TGTGCCACCAGTGATTTGCGGGCAGGGTCTGATCAGCCCCAGCATTTT. The rearrangement uses TRBV24-1 and TRBJ1-5; D possibly corresponds to TRBD1 (5 bases). Germline V gene lookup returns CDR1 KGHDR and CDR2 SFDVKD. V was trimmed by 0 bases and J by 5 bases, leaving 13 bases between them. CDR3 size: 16 residues.